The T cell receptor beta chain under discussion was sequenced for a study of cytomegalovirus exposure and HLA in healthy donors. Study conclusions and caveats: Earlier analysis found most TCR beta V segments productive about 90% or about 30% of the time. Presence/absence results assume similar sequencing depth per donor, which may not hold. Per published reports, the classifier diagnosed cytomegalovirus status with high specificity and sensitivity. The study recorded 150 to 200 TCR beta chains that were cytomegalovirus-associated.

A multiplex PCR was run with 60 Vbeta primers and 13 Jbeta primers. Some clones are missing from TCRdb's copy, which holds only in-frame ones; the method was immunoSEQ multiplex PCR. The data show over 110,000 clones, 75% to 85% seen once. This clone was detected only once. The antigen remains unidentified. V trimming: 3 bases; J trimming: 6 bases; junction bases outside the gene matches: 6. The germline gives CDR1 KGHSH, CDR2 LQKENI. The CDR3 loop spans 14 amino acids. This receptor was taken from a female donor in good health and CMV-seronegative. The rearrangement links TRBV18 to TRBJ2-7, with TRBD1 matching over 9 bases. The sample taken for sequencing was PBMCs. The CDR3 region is CASSPRDRAVEQYF. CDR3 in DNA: TGTGCCAGCTCACCTCGGGACAGGGCGGTCGAGCAGTACTTC.